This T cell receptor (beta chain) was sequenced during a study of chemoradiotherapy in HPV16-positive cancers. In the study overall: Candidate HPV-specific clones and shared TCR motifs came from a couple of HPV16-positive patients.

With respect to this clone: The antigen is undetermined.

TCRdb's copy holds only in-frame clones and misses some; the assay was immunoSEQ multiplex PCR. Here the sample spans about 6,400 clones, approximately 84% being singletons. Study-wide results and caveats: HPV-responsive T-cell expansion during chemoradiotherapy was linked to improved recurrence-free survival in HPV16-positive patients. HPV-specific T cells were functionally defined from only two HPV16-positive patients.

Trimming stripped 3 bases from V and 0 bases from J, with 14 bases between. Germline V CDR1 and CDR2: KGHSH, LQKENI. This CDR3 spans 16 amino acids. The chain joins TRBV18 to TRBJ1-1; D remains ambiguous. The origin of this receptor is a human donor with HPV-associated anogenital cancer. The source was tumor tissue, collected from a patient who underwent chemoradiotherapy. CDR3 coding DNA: TGTGCCAGCTCACCTCTTCACCCGGAGATGAACACTGAAGCTTTCTTT. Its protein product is CASSPLHPEMNTEAFF.